The rows below give T cell receptor beta chains drawn from one sample of a study of cytomegalovirus exposure and HLA in healthy donors. This table comes from immunoSEQ multiplex PCR, and its TCRdb copy is limited to in-frame clones, with some not included. The table has 100,000 or so clones, 79% seen once. Sequenced: PBMCs. Source of these receptors: a woman aged 40 to 50 in good health and CMV-seronegative. The CDR3 runs from the conserved cysteine through the conserved F or W. A D gene is named only where the DNA matches it firmly. Expanded clones are given a class, and other clones once, few, many or no size at all.

j_gene,abundance,d_gene,v_gene,CDR3aa,CDR3nt
TRBJ1-1,once,-,TRBV28,CASIAGTKTTEAFF,TGTGCCAGCATTGCCGGGACAAAGACCACTGAAGCTTTCTTT
TRBJ1-5,-,TRBD1,TRBV28,CASSLKVSRGLNQPQHF,TGTGCCAGCAGTTTAAAGGTCTCCAGGGGGCTTAATCAGCCCCAGCATTTT
TRBJ2-2,-,-,TRBV6-1,CASSEVTGRRELFF,TGTGCCAGCAGTGAAGTAACCGGGAGACGGGAGCTGTTTTTT
TRBJ2-2,few,TRBD2,TRBV30,CAWSARGGRTGELFF,TGTGCCTGGAGTGCGCGGGGGGGAAGGACCGGGGAGCTGTTTTTT
TRBJ1-1,-,TRBD1,TRBV5-6,CASSLGQGIANTEAFF,TGTGCCAGCAGCTTGGGACAGGGGATTGCGAACACTGAAGCTTTCTTT
TRBJ2-2,-,-,TRBV19,CASSEGLWTGELFF,TGTGCCAGTAGTGAGGGACTTTGGACCGGGGAGCTGTTTTTT
TRBJ2-3,-,TRBD1,TRBV15,CATSRRQGEGTDTQYF,TGTGCCACCAGCCGCCGACAGGGGGAAGGCACAGATACGCAGTATTTT
TRBJ2-1,-,-,TRBV30,CAWRLGGSYNEQFF,TGTGCCTGGAGGCTGGGAGGCTCCTACAATGAGCAGTTCTTC
TRBJ1-5,-,TRBD1,TRBV2,CASSGTGADQPQHF,TGTGCCAGCAGTGGGACAGGGGCCGACCAGCCCCAGCATTTT
TRBJ2-5,once,TRBD1,TRBV7-8,CASSLRPGQLQETRYF,TGTGCCAGCAGCTTACGGCCGGGACAGCTACAAGAGACCCGGTACTTC
TRBJ2-5,once,-,TRBV7-8,CASSFAGSPQETQYF,TGTGCCAGCAGCTTCGCAGGGTCCCCCCAAGAGACCCAGTACTTC
TRBJ1-2,-,-,TRBV28,CASSPLDSPSFYGYTF,TGTGCCAGCAGCCCACTTGACAGCCCGTCCTTCTATGGCTACACCTTC
TRBJ2-1,few,TRBD2,TRBV5-1,CASSTLPGTSGRAAYNEQFF,TGCGCCAGCAGCACTCTTCCCGGGACTAGCGGGAGGGCCGCCTACAATGAGCAGTTCTTC
TRBJ2-2,-,-,TRBV7-2,CASSFDRLANTGELFF,TGTGCCAGCAGCTTCGATAGACTCGCGAACACCGGGGAGCTGTTTTTT
TRBJ1-2,few,TRBD1,TRBV7-8,CASSLGDRGRDGYTF,TGTGCCAGCAGCCTAGGGGACAGGGGGCGAGATGGCTACACCTTC
TRBJ2-7,-,TRBD2,TRBV18,CASSQASGRINEQYF,TGTGCCAGCTCACAAGCTAGCGGGAGAATCAACGAGCAGTACTTC
TRBJ2-1,-,TRBD1,TRBV7-9,CASSRTGGSYNEQFF,TGTGCCAGCAGCCGGACAGGGGGTTCCTACAATGAGCAGTTCTTC
TRBJ2-1,-,TRBD2,TRBV4-2,CASSQASGSNEQFF,TGTGCCAGCAGCCAGGCTAGCGGGAGTAATGAGCAGTTCTTC
TRBJ2-7,-,-,TRBV7-8,CASSLGVGTGAYEQYF,TGTGCCAGCAGCTTAGGGGTCGGGACGGGGGCCTACGAGCAGTACTTC
TRBJ2-1,-,TRBD2,TRBV5-4,CASTSGGSYNEQFF,TGTGCCAGTACGAGCGGGGGATCGTACAATGAGCAGTTCTTC
TRBJ2-3,-,TRBD2,TRBV5-1,CASSLGLAESTDTQYF,TGCGCCAGCAGCTTGGGGCTAGCGGAAAGCACAGATACGCAGTATTTT
TRBJ2-7,few,TRBD1,TRBV30,CAWSDRSGTGTYEQYF,TGTGCCTGGAGTGACCGTTCCGGGACAGGAACCTACGAGCAGTACTTC
TRBJ1-2,-,-,TRBV7-9,CASSLEGTMGGYTF,TGTGCCAGCAGCTTAGAAGGGACTATGGGTGGCTACACCTTC
TRBJ2-1,few,-,TRBV6-5,CASSYGFRGVDNEQFF,TGTGCCAGCAGTTACGGGTTCAGGGGCGTGGACAATGAGCAGTTCTTC
TRBJ2-1,-,TRBD2,TRBV9,CASSVLAGKAYNEQFF,TGTGCCAGCAGCGTACTAGCGGGAAAAGCCTACAATGAGCAGTTCTTC
TRBJ1-2,-,-,TRBV29-1,CSVAREGGYIF,TGCAGCGTTGCTCGGGAAGGAGGCTACATCTTC
TRBJ2-2,-,-,TRBV7-2,CASSFLRNTGELFF,TGTGCCAGCAGCTTCCTGCGGAACACCGGGGAGCTGTTTTTT
TRBJ2-2,-,TRBD1,TRBV28,CASSVETGANTGELFF,TGTGCCAGCAGCGTAGAGACAGGGGCGAACACCGGGGAGCTGTTTTTT
TRBJ1-6,-,TRBD1,TRBV7-2,CASRTITGGFEPLHF,TGTGCCAGCAGAACCATAACAGGGGGTTTTGAACCCCTCCACTTT
TRBJ2-5,-,-,TRBV30,CAWSGIDSQETQYF,TGTGCCTGGAGTGGCATAGACTCTCAAGAGACCCAGTACTTC
TRBJ2-1,-,-,TRBV4-3,CASSQGTWGNEQFF,TGCGCCAGCAGCCAAGGGACTTGGGGCAATGAGCAGTTCTTC
TRBJ1-2,-,-,TRBV29-1,CSVPWAGYGYTF,TGCAGCGTTCCCTGGGCGGGCTATGGCTACACCTTC
TRBJ2-7,once,-,TRBV10-3,CATFSGYEQYF,TGTGCCACGTTCAGCGGATACGAGCAGTACTTC
TRBJ2-7,-,TRBD1,TRBV4-1,CASSQDLGQGREQYF,TGCGCCAGCAGCCAAGACCTAGGACAGGGCCGCGAGCAGTACTTC
TRBJ2-1,-,-,TRBV6-6,CASSWSQGFYNEQFF,TGTGCCAGCAGTTGGAGTCAGGGGTTCTACAATGAGCAGTTCTTC
TRBJ1-1,few,-,TRBV19,CASSIGDTGGAEAFF,TGTGCCAGTAGTATTGGGGACACCGGAGGCGCTGAAGCTTTCTTT
TRBJ2-7,-,TRBD1,TRBV30,CAWSLDRGREQYF,TGTGCCTGGAGTTTGGACAGGGGGCGCGAGCAGTACTTC
TRBJ2-3,-,TRBD2,TRBV7-8,CASSSRKAGVTDTQYF,TGTGCCAGCAGCTCCCGAAAAGCGGGAGTGACAGATACGCAGTATTTT
TRBJ2-7,-,-,TRBV7-9,CASTPSYEQYF,TGTGCCAGCACCCCGTCCTACGAGCAGTACTTC
TRBJ1-2,once,-,TRBV28,CASSLGGGYTF,TGTGCCAGCAGTTTGGGGGGAGGCTACACCTTC
TRBJ1-3,-,-,TRBV5-1,CASSTRLGSGNTIYF,TGCGCCAGCAGCACCAGACTCGGCTCTGGAAACACCATATATTTT